The table lists the clone carrying this TCR beta chain with many counts. The trim removed 3 bases at V and 7 bases at J, leaving 10 bases unmatched. This CDR3 spans 15 amino acids. CDR1 MNHNS and CDR2 SASEGT come from the germline V gene. The sample originates from a study of metastatic and nonmetastatic thyroid tumors. TCRdb re-analyzed the PCR reads through MiXCR. This sample has tens of thousands of clones, with around 20% found just once. No patient received treatment before thyroid surgery. The clonotype originates from a female donor with papillary thyroid cancer or a benign thyroid nodule (not recorded which). Some clones in this sample may be carry-over from other donors' samples. V gene TRBV6-1 combines with J gene TRBJ2-7; TRBD1 agrees at 9 bases. The source material was blood. CDR3 bases: TGTGCCAGCAGTGATCGCCCAACAGGGGGCCGGGAGCAGTACTTC. Amino acid sequence: CASSDRPTGGREQYF.